Following are 20 T cell receptor beta chains from one sample sequenced in a study of T cell responses to AZD1222 COVID-19 vaccine. Generated by immunoSEQ multiplex PCR, the TCRdb table keeps only in-frame clones and is missing some. The data contain about 130,000 clones, roughly 90% of them singletons. The sequencing here drew on peripheral blood, taken on day 0 of AZD1222 vaccination. The receptors derive from an adult in good health.

J is TRBJ2-3 and V is TRBV5-1; D gene ambiguous. The CDR3 length is 16 residues. V lost 0 bases to trimming and J lost 2 bases, with 13 bases between them. Germline V gives CDR1 SGHRS, CDR2 YFSETQ. CDR3 amino acids: CASSLGGGGITDTQYF. CDR3 nucleotides: TGCGCCAGCAGCTTGGGTGGCGGTGGGATCACAGATACGCAGTATTTT.

This clone has a handful of counts. The V gene is TRBV7-2, the J gene TRBJ1-1, with 7 bases identical to TRBD1. This CDR3 has 18 amino acids. J lost 1 base, V lost 3 bases, and 14 bases had no gene match. CDR1 is SGHTA, CDR2 FQGNSA, per germline. CDR3 nucleotides: TGTGCCAGCAGCTTCCCGGACAGGTTCGGGCTTGAGAACACTGAAGCTTTCTTT. Its protein product is CASSFPDRFGLENTEAFF.

The chain recombines TRBV4-1 with TRBJ1-4; no definite D call. Germline values: CDR1 MGHRA, CDR2 YSYEKL. This CDR3 is built from 14 residues. Deletions cut 1 base from V and 10 bases from J, with 13 bases between. This CDR3 is CASSQVEQQRKLFF. The DNA for the CDR3 is TGCGCCAGCAGCCAAGTGGAACAGCAAAGAAAACTGTTTTTT.

This clone was counted ten times or more. V gene TRBV3-1 (or the pseudogene TRBV3-2) combines with J gene TRBJ2-7, with 8 bases fitting TRBD1. The trim removed 5 bases at V and 12 bases at J, leaving 6 bases unmatched. The CDR3 runs to 11 residues. Germline V gene sequence: CDR1 LGHDT, CDR2 YNNKEL (reference sequence). The CDR3 loop reads CASSSRTGTYF. The CDR3 DNA sequence: TGTGCCAGCAGCTCCCGGACAGGGACGTACTTC.

The V call is TRBV4-2, the J call TRBJ2-7; weak D call: TRBD2 (6 bases). This CDR3 is built from 15 residues. V lost 3 bases, J lost 2 bases, and 14 bases lay in between. CDR1 LGHNA and CDR2 YNFKEQ come from the germline V gene. CDR3 amino acids: CASSHGWGETYEQYF. CDR3 sequence (DNA): TGTGCCAGCAGCCACGGGTGGGGGGAAACCTACGAGCAGTACTTC.

This clone appeared once. The J gene is TRBJ1-5, the V gene TRBV19; a possible D gene is TRBD1 (5 bases). Between the trimmed V and J ends, which lost 5 bases and 5 bases, there was a span of 16 bases. Germline V gene data show CDR1 as LNHDA and CDR2 as SQIVND (reference sequence). The CDR3 runs to 15 residues. The CDR3: CASSLMGGTYQPQHF. CDR3 nucleotide sequence: TGTGCCAGTAGTCTGATGGGGGGGACCTATCAGCCCCAGCATTTT.

The genes are TRBV6-5 and TRBJ1-2; TRBD1 aligns across 7 bases. V lost 1 base, J lost 6 bases, and 11 bases stayed unmatched. There are 16 residues in the CDR3. Germline loops: CDR1 MNHEY, CDR2 SVGAGI. The CDR3 reads CASSYLTTGNKHGYTF. The CDR3 DNA is TGTGCCAGCAGTTACTTAACGACAGGGAACAAACATGGCTACACCTTC.

This chain joins TRBV28 and TRBJ1-2; a possible D gene is TRBD1 (5 bases). This CDR3 contains 13 residues. Germline values: CDR1 MDHEN, CDR2 SYDVKM. V lost 6 bases and J 4 bases, leaving 12 bases between the germline ends. CDR3 bases: TGTGCCAGCAGGGGGCCCCAGATCTATGGCTACACCTTC. Translation gives CASRGPQIYGYTF.

The CDR3 nucleotides read TGTGCCACACAGAGGAACACTGAAGCTTTCTTT. Amino acids: CATQRNTEAFF. The V and J genes are TRBV12-3 or TRBV12-4 and TRBJ1-1; D gene ambiguous. The CDR3 has 11 amino acids. V dropped 10 bases and J dropped 1 base, with 7 bases sitting between them.

This clone has more than one count but fewer than ten. The chain has TRBV6-1 and TRBJ1-1; TRBD1 might be the D (5 bases). V was cut by 8 bases and J by 5 bases, with 15 bases left in between. This CDR3 is built from 13 residues. The germline CDR1 and CDR2 sequences are MNHNS and SASEGT. As DNA, the CDR3 is TGTGCCAGCTCAGCAGGGCGGGGAACTGAAGCTTTCTTT. This translates into CASSAGRGTEAFF.

The rearrangement links TRBV10-3 to TRBJ2-7; TRBD1 agrees at 10 bases. Losses at the gene ends were 10 bases for V and 4 bases for J; bases not matched to a gene: 7. The CDR3 is 13 residues long. Germline-derived CDR1 and CDR2 are ENHRY and SYGVKD. The CDR3 sequence is CATGQGDRYEQYF. CDR3 nucleotide sequence: TGTGCCACCGGACAGGGGGATCGGTACGAGCAGTACTTC.

The chain recombines TRBV3-1 (or the pseudogene TRBV3-2) with TRBJ2-7; weak D call: TRBD1 (5 bases). The germline V and J ends were trimmed by 4 bases and 2 bases, with 12 bases remaining between them. This CDR3 spans 14 amino acids. Germline CDR1 and CDR2: LGHDT and YNNKEL (reference sequence). The CDR3, as DNA: TGTGCCAGCAGCCTAGGGGCGCGGCCCTACGAGCAGTACTTC. Amino acids: CASSLGARPYEQYF.

This clone was detected once. The rearrangement joins TRBV7-2 to TRBJ2-4; no definite D call. Trimming removed 4 bases at V and 8 bases at J, with 12 bases between. Looked up from germline, CDR1 is SGHTA and CDR2 is FQGNSA. The length of the CDR3 is 13 residues. CDR3 sequence: CASSSTAYHIQYF. CDR3 bases: TGTGCCAGCAGCTCGACCGCGTACCACATTCAGTACTTC.

The V call is TRBV3-1 (or the pseudogene TRBV3-2), the J call TRBJ2-3; 7 bases align to TRBD2. The V segment lost 4 bases and the J segment 6 bases; nucleotides outside the gene matches: 10. Germline CDR1 is LGHDT and CDR2 is YNNKEL (reference sequence). CDR3 length equals 15 residues. The CDR3 coding sequence is TGTGCCAGCAGCCTAATACTCGGGGGGACGGATACGCAGTATTTT. Amino acids: CASSLILGGTDTQYF.

The V call is TRBV6-2 or TRBV6-3, the J call TRBJ1-5; the D is unclear. The CDR3 loop spans 14 amino acids. Trimming left V 4 bases short and J 4 bases short, with 11 bases between. CDR1 MNHEY and CDR2 SVGEGT come from the germline V gene. The CDR3 sequence is CASSFGGINQPQHF. CDR3 nucleotides: TGTGCCAGCAGTTTTGGTGGCATAAATCAGCCCCAGCATTTT.

This clone was observed once. The rearrangement uses TRBV5-1 and TRBJ1-3; D remains ambiguous. In germline, CDR1 is SGHRS, CDR2 YFSETQ. The CDR3 is made up of 15 amino acids. The V and J ends lost 1 base and 0 bases respectively, with 8 bases between them. In DNA form, the CDR3 reads TGCGCCAGCAGCTTGTCCGATTCCTCTGGAAACACCATATATTTT. Translation: CASSLSDSSGNTIYF.

The count of this clone is one. The chain links TRBV7-2 to TRBJ1-1; TRBD1 agrees at 11 bases. Per germline, CDR1 SGHTA and CDR2 FQGNSA. J was trimmed by 4 bases and V by 2 bases; bases with no gene match: 6. CDR3 length: 16 residues. CDR3 bases: TGTGCCAGCAGCTTAAGAGCGGACAGGGGGCTCACTGAAGCTTTCTTT. It translates to CASSLRADRGLTEAFF.

The V call is TRBV5-6, the J call TRBJ2-2, with TRBD1 identical over 8 bases. The germline V gene encodes CDR1 SGHDT and CDR2 YYEEEE. Germline trimming cut 4 bases from V and 8 bases from J; bases unmatched to any gene: 10. The CDR3 spans 15 residues. CDR3 protein: CASSLLTGGSGELFF. The CDR3 bases are TGTGCCAGCAGCCTTCTAACAGGGGGTTCGGGGGAGCTGTTTTTT.

J is TRBJ2-3 and V is TRBV3-1 (or the pseudogene TRBV3-2); a weak D match, TRBD2 (6 bases). Between the trimmed V and J ends, which lost 5 bases and 2 bases, there was a span of 14 bases. The CDR3 contains 15 residues. Germline CDR1 LGHDT, CDR2 YNNKEL (reference sequence). The CDR3 DNA follows: TGTGCCAGCAGCGGGTGGAGGGGATACACAGATACGCAGTATTTT. Protein product: CASSGWRGYTDTQYF.

This chain connects TRBV28 to TRBJ2-5, with 8 nucleotides matching TRBD2. V lost 2 bases to trimming and J lost 4 bases; unmatched junction nucleotides: 3. The CDR3 contains 14 residues. Per germline, CDR1 MDHEN and CDR2 SYDVKM. DNA for the CDR3: TGTGCCAGCAGTTTAAGCGGGAGTTCAGAGACCCAGTACTTC. Translation gives CASSLSGSSETQYF. The complete variable domain, with remaining parts taken from reference TRBV28 and TRBJ2-5, reads DVKVTQSSRYLVKRTGEKVFLECVQDMDHENMFWYRQDPGLGLRLIYFSYDVKMKEKGDIPEGYSVSREKKERFSLILESASTNQTSMYLCASSLSGSSETQYFGPGTRLLVL.